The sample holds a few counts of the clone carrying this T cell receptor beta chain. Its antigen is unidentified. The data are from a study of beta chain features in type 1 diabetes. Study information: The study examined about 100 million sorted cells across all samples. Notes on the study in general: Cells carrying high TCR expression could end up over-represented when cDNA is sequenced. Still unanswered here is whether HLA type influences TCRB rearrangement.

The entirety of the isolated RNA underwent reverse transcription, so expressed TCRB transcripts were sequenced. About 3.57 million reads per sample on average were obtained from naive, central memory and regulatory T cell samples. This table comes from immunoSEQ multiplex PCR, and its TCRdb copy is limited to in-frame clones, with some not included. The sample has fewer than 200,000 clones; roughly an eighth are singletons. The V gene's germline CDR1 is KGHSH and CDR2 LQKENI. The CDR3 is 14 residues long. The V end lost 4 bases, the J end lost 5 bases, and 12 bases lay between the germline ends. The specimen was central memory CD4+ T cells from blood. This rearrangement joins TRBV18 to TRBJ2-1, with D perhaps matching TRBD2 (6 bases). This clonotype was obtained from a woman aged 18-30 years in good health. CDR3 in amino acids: CASSLIGRNNEQFF. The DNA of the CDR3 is TGTGCCAGCTCACTAATCGGGAGAAACAATGAGCAGTTCTTC.